This entry lists 26 T cell receptor beta chains sequenced from one sample in a study of CXCR3-negative and CXCR3-positive naive CD8 T cells. It was by 5' RACE with UMI labels that the TRB cDNA libraries were prepared. From the 5' RACE reads, TCRdb lists one entry per CDR3 protein and no DNA. This sample contains some 45,000 distinct CDR3 sequences. Sequenced: naive CXCR3- CD8+ T cells from blood. The sample's subset: CD45RO-CCR7+CD27+CD95- naive CD8+ T cells lacking CXCR3 (TNR3-). These receptors were obtained from a human donor in good health. Some clones in this sample may be carry-over from other donors' samples.

CDR3: CASSLRGLAGADTQYF. The chain couples TRBV5-4 to TRBJ2-3; TCRdb reports TRBD2, a call that lacks DNA to check it against. The CDR3 has 16 amino acids. CDR1 and CDR2 (germline): SGHNT, YYREEE (reference sequence). The full variable domain, in which reference TRBV5-4 and TRBJ2-3 provide the parts outside the CDR3, is ETGVTQSPTHLIKTRGQQVTLRCSSQSGHNTVSWYQQALGQGPQFIFQYYREEENGRGNFPPRFSGLQFPNYSSELNVNALELDDSALYLCASSLRGLAGADTQYFGPGTRLTVL.

The J gene is TRBJ2-7, the V gene TRBV7-6. The CDR3 contains 13 residues. The germline CDR1 and CDR2 sequences are SGHVS and FNYEAQ. This CDR3 reads CASSSGTSYEQYF. Drawing the rest from reference TRBV7-6 and TRBJ2-7, the complete variable domain is GAGVSQSPRYKVTKRGQDVALRCDPISGHVSLYWYRQALGQGPEFLTYFNYEAQQDKSGLPNDRFSAERPEGSISTLTIQRTEQRDSAMYRCASSSGTSYEQYFGPGTRLTVT.

The V and J genes are TRBV9 and TRBJ2-3. This CDR3 contains 11 residues. Per the germline V gene, CDR1 is SGDLS and CDR2 is YYNGEE. CDR3 residues: CASSSTDTQYF.

CDR3 sequence reads: CSVDQGQGGGYGYTF. The chain links TRBV29-1 to TRBJ1-2; as DNA is missing, the TRBD1 call by TCRdb cannot be tested. The CDR3 totals 15 residues. CDR1 SQVTM and CDR2 ANQGSEA come from the germline V gene. Complete variable domain (other parts from reference TRBV29-1 and TRBJ1-2): SAVISQKPSRDICQRGTSLTIQCQVDSQVTMMFWYRQQPGQSLTLIATANQGSEATYESGFVIDKFPISRPNLTFSTLTVSNMSPEDSSIYLCSVDQGQGGGYGYTFGSGTRLTVV.

The V gene is TRBV6-1, the J gene TRBJ2-3; the TCRdb D gene call, TRBD2, has no DNA to confirm it. Per germline, CDR1 MNHNS and CDR2 SASEGT. CDR3 length equals 15 residues. The CDR3 region is CASSEASGGPDTQYF.

The rearrangement uses TRBV28 and TRBJ1-6. Germline assignment: CDR1 MDHEN and CDR2 SYDVKM. The length of the CDR3 is 13 residues. Here the CDR3 reads CASRATLNSPLHF.

The V and J genes are TRBV4-2 and TRBJ2-5; TCRdb reports TRBD1, a call that lacks DNA to check it against. Germline values: CDR1 LGHNA, CDR2 YNFKEQ. The CDR3 sequence is 15 residues long. This CDR3 reads CASSQDRGLLETQYF.

This chain links TRBV9 with TRBJ2-4; without DNA, the TCRdb call of TRBD2 cannot be checked. The V gene's germline CDR1 is SGDLS and CDR2 YYNGEE. The CDR3 spans 16 residues. The CDR3 spells CASSPRTSLAKNIQYF. The full variable domain, in which reference TRBV9 and TRBJ2-4 provide the parts outside the CDR3, is DSGVTQTPKHLITATGQRVTLRCSPRSGDLSVYWYQQSLDQGLQFLIQYYNGEERAKGNILERFSAQQFPDLHSELNLSSLELGDSALYFCASSPRTSLAKNIQYFGAGTRLSVL.

This clonotype ranks as medium-sized in terms of frequency. The chain employs TRBV11-2 and TRBJ2-3; lacking DNA, the TRBD2 call made by TCRdb goes unchecked. The CDR3 runs 14 residues. Looked up from germline, CDR1 is SGHAT and CDR2 is FQNNGV. CDR3 region: CASSLRDSLPTQYF.

This chain connects TRBV28 to TRBJ2-2; without DNA, the TCRdb call of TRBD2 cannot be checked. The CDR3 spans 15 residues. Germline CDR1 MDHEN, CDR2 SYDVKM. The CDR3 spells CASSPLQVTTGELFF.

This chain joins TRBV4-3 and TRBJ2-1. The CDR3 extends over 18 amino acids. The germline V gene encodes CDR1 LGHNA and CDR2 YSLEER. CDR3 sequence: CASSLEDQPHSSYNEQFF.

V usage is TRBV28 and J usage is TRBJ2-7; absent DNA, TCRdb's TRBD2 call cannot be checked. This CDR3 has 17 amino acids. CDR1 and CDR2 (germline): MDHEN, SYDVKM. The CDR3 here is CASSNPGLAGGPYEQYF. Based on the CDR3 plus reference TRBV28 and TRBJ2-7, the full variable domain is DVKVTQSSRYLVKRTGEKVFLECVQDMDHENMFWYRQDPGLGLRLIYFSYDVKMKEKGDIPEGYSVSREKKERFSLILESASTNQTSMYLCASSNPGLAGGPYEQYFGPGTRLTVT.

The V call is TRBV25-1, the J call TRBJ2-7; TCRdb gives TRBD1 as the D gene, but with no DNA this cannot be confirmed. The CDR3 extends over 15 amino acids. From germline, CDR1 is MGHDK and CDR2 SYGVNS. CDR3 sequence reads: CASLDFPRQGLEQYF.

The chain uses TRBV14 and TRBJ2-3; the TCRdb call, TRBD1, lacks DNA for checking. CDR3 length equals 15 residues. CDR1 is SGHDN, CDR2 FVKESK, per germline. The CDR3 reads CASSQVLNRADTQYF.

The chain has TRBV28 and TRBJ2-5; TCRdb's D gene call, TRBD1, goes unchecked for lack of DNA. CDR1 is MDHEN, CDR2 SYDVKM, per germline. CDR3 length: 14 residues. CDR3 region: CASSSGTAQETQYF.

The chain combines TRBV7-9 with TRBJ1-4. The CDR3 has 13 amino acids. Per the germline V gene, CDR1 is SEHNR and CDR2 is FQNEAQ (reference sequence). The CDR3 sequence is CASSSSTAEELFF.

The chain joins TRBV9 to TRBJ1-1; TCRdb indicates TRBD1, and absent DNA this call remains unverified. The CDR3 consists of 15 residues. CDR1 is SGDLS and CDR2 is YYNGEE in the germline V gene. This CDR3 is CASQAGTGGNTEAFF.

This chain uses TRBV12-3 or TRBV12-4 with TRBJ2-5; TCRdb's D call of TRBD2 is untestable without DNA. CDR3 length equals 18 residues. The CDR3: CASSPGTSGGDFQETQYF.

The J gene is TRBJ2-4, the V gene TRBV7-9. This CDR3 is 13 amino acids long. Germline V gene sequence: CDR1 SEHNR, CDR2 FQNEAQ (reference sequence). CDR3: CASRSAGSGIQYF. The complete variable domain, with remaining parts taken from reference TRBV7-9 and TRBJ2-4, reads DTGVSQNPRHKITKRGQNVTFRCDPISEHNRLYWYRQTLGQGPEFLTYFQNEAQLEKSRLLSDRFSAERPKGSFSTLEIQRTEQGDSAMYLCASRSAGSGIQYFGAGTRLSVL.

CDR3 sequence reads: CSVSGVGSTEAFF. This chain links TRBV29-1 with TRBJ1-1; absent DNA, TCRdb's TRBD1 call cannot be checked. CDR3 length: 13 amino acids. Germline CDR1 reads SQVTM; CDR2 reads ANQGSEA. Using reference TRBV29-1 and TRBJ1-1 for the parts outside the CDR3, the full variable domain is SAVISQKPSRDICQRGTSLTIQCQVDSQVTMMFWYRQQPGQSLTLIATANQGSEATYESGFVIDKFPISRPNLTFSTLTVSNMSPEDSSIYLCSVSGVGSTEAFFGQGTRLTVV.

The genes are TRBV3-1 and TRBJ2-3; the D gene TCRdb calls, TRBD1, cannot be checked with no DNA. Germline CDR1 is LGHDT and CDR2 is YNNKEL (reference sequence). The length of the CDR3 is 16 residues. The CDR3 loop is CASSLGMRGSTDTQYF.

The V and J genes are TRBV7-9 and TRBJ2-2; TCRdb gives TRBD1 as the D gene, but with no DNA this cannot be confirmed. Germline V gene sequence: CDR1 SEHNR, CDR2 FQNEAQ (reference sequence). This CDR3 comprises 18 residues. The CDR3 spells CASSLLPGQGANTGELFF.

The chain combines TRBV9 with TRBJ1-2; TCRdb names TRBD1, which stays unverified in the absence of DNA. The germline gives CDR1 SGDLS, CDR2 YYNGEE. This CDR3 is built from 15 residues. The CDR3 loop is CASSVVGEWQKGYTF.

The genes are TRBV29-1 and TRBJ2-3. Germline assignment: CDR1 SQVTM and CDR2 ANQGSEA. The CDR3 length is 13 residues. CDR3: CSGVPASTDTQYF.

This chain connects TRBV12-3 or TRBV12-4 to TRBJ1-3; with no DNA, the TCRdb D assignment of TRBD1 cannot be verified. This CDR3 region has 16 residues. CDR3 sequence: CASSSASGVSGNTIYF.

The rearrangement joins TRBV29-1 to TRBJ2-7; lacking DNA, the TRBD1 call made by TCRdb goes unchecked. This CDR3 spans 15 amino acids. Germline V gives CDR1 SQVTM, CDR2 ANQGSEA. The CDR3 sequence is CSARGGGRSSYEQYF.